These 10 T cell receptor beta chains share one sample of origin, sequenced in a study of shared clonotypes between healthy human individuals (dated by TCRdb to 2018 to 2020). Library generation was performed with the immunoSEQ multiplex PCR assay. In its TCRdb copy, this immuneACCESS table keeps in-frame sequences only and misses some clones. Where compared with another copy, unresolved V genes explain less than half of these, and the others have no known cause. Recorded for this sample are about 1,800,000 clones; 85% to 95% of them occurred a single time. Roughly 1% of the sample rests with the top ten. For the CD8 naive samples, CD45RO-negative cells were positively selected for CCR7, yielding a CD45RA+CCR7+ population from which TemRA cells were excluded. Sequenced: naive CD8+ T cells sorted from blood. This sample's cell subset or site label indicates: CD45RA+CCR7+. These TCRs come from a man younger than 35 in good health.

V gene TRBV6-5 combines with J gene TRBJ1-1; tentative D call: TRBD1 (5 bases). V lost 9 bases and J 1 base, leaving 12 bases between the germline ends. CDR3 length: 13 residues. From germline, CDR1 is MNHEY and CDR2 SVGAGI. CDR3 sequence: CASWGRWNTEAFF. In nucleotides, the CDR3 is TGTGCCAGTTGGGGCAGGTGGAACACTGAAGCTTTCTTT.

V usage is TRBV7-9 and J usage is TRBJ2-7, with D unclear. V gave up 5 bases and J gave up 3 bases, with 20 bases separating them. Germline assignment: CDR1 SEHNR and CDR2 FQNEAQ (reference sequence). The CDR3 sequence is 16 residues long. CDR3: CASSPPPTPSSYEQYF. In DNA, the CDR3 is TGTGCCAGCAGCCCCCCCCCTACCCCGTCCAGCTACGAGCAGTACTTC.

This chain connects TRBV6-5 to TRBJ2-1; TRBD1 matches 12 bases. The CDR3 loop spans 16 amino acids. Germline loops: CDR1 MNHEY, CDR2 SVGAGI. The ends lost 1 base at V and 6 bases at J; junction bases unmatched: 4. CDR3 in amino acids: CASSYWGQGAGNEQFF. DNA of the CDR3: TGTGCCAGCAGTTACTGGGGACAGGGGGCTGGCAATGAGCAGTTCTTC.

Of note for this clone: One end of the junction is discordant with germline, which a read error may explain. The chain joins TRBV29-1 to TRBJ2-7; 9 bases match TRBD1. The CDR3 extends over 14 amino acids. CDR1 SQVTM and CDR2 ANQGSEA come from the germline V gene. The CDR3 reads CSVEEPGQGYEQYF. The CDR3 region has the DNA TGCAGCGTCGAAGAACCGGGACAGGGATACGAGCAGTACTTC.

This clone came up a few times. V is TRBV4-2 and J is TRBJ1-1; 8 bases align to TRBD1. The CDR3 extends over 16 amino acids. Losses at the gene ends were 4 bases for V and 1 base for J; bases not matched to a gene: 8. The germline CDR1 and CDR2 sequences are LGHNA and YNFKEQ. CDR3 sequence: CASSPDRDWANTEAFF. In nucleotides, the CDR3 is TGTGCCAGCAGCCCGGACAGGGATTGGGCGAACACTGAAGCTTTCTTT.

The V gene is TRBV7-8, the J gene TRBJ2-3; 9 nucleotides agree with TRBD1. The CDR3 spans 17 residues. Germline V gene data show CDR1 as SGHVS and CDR2 as FQNEAQ. Losses at the gene ends were 2 bases for V and 0 bases for J; bases not matched to a gene: 6. This CDR3 reads CASSLWDRDDSTDTQYF. The CDR3 region has the DNA TGTGCCAGCAGCTTATGGGACAGGGACGACAGCACAGATACGCAGTATTTT.

V gene TRBV9 combines with J gene TRBJ1-4; possible D gene TRBD1, 6 bases. V lost 3 bases to trimming and J lost 6 bases, with 15 bases between them. This CDR3 region has 15 residues. Germline-derived CDR1 and CDR2 are SGDLS and YYNGEE. CDR3 sequence reads: CASSEGGLNDEKLFF. The CDR3 DNA follows: TGTGCCAGCAGCGAGGGGGGACTTAACGATGAAAAACTGTTTTTT.

This clone was picked up many times. The same CDR3 also results from other DNA sequences found in this sample. The chain couples TRBV27 to TRBJ2-7, with D perhaps TRBD1 (8 bases). V was pared by 5 bases and J by 4 bases, with 15 bases between. Germline V CDR1 and CDR2: MNHEY, SMNVEV (reference sequence). The CDR3 contains 14 residues. The CDR3 DNA is TGTGCCAGCAGTCGAGCGGGACAGGAATACGAGCAGTACTTC. Its translation is CASSRAGQEYEQYF.

The J gene is TRBJ2-7, the V gene TRBV28; no clear D. V lost 1 base, J lost 1 base, and 5 bases lay in between. The germline CDR1 and CDR2 sequences are MDHEN and SYDVKM. The CDR3 sequence is 13 residues long. The CDR3 is CASSLLRSYEQYF. CDR3 nucleotide sequence: TGTGCCAGCAGTTTATTACGTTCCTACGAGCAGTACTTC.

The CDR3 region has the DNA TGTGCCAGCAGTTTAGGGTGGGGACCTCTCTCGGGGAGTGACTATGGCTACACCTTC. Translated, it gives CASSLGWGPLSGSDYGYTF. This chain uses TRBV27 with TRBJ1-2, with D tentatively TRBD1 (5 bases). This CDR3 has 19 residues. Germline V gene data show CDR1 as MNHEY and CDR2 as SMNVEV (reference sequence). The germline V and J ends were trimmed by 2 bases and 3 bases, with 25 bases remaining between them.